These 26 T cell receptor beta chains were all obtained from the same sample, sequenced in a study of cytomegalovirus exposure and HLA in healthy donors. The primer mix had 60 Vbeta and 13 Jbeta primers. Clones were sequenced by immunoSEQ multiplex PCR, and TCRdb holds only the in-frame ones, with some missing. The profile covers roughly 250,000 clones, with under 80% appearing a single time and approximately 2.3% taken by the ten largest. Material for sequencing was PBMCs. The receptors were sampled from a female donor in good health and CMV-seronegative.

The J gene is TRBJ1-2, the V gene TRBV28; D remains unclear. V was pared by 6 bases and J by 3 bases, with 14 bases between. The CDR3 has 14 amino acids. Per germline, CDR1 MDHEN and CDR2 SYDVKM. This chain's CDR3 is CASRAQAGYYGYTF. CDR3 nucleotides: TGTGCCAGCAGAGCCCAGGCAGGATACTATGGCTACACCTTC.

This rearrangement joins TRBV19 to TRBJ2-2, with a possible D match to TRBD1 (5 bases). CDR1 and CDR2 (germline): LNHDA, SQIVND (reference sequence). This CDR3 comprises 15 residues. V was trimmed by 3 bases and J by 0 bases, leaving 8 bases between them. In DNA, the CDR3 is TGTGCCAGTAGTATCTGGGGCTCGAACACCGGGGAGCTGTTTTTT. Amino acids: CASSIWGSNTGELFF.

This chain uses TRBV28 with TRBJ1-5, with TRBD1 matching over 8 bases. Per germline, CDR1 MDHEN and CDR2 SYDVKM. With 4 bases clipped from V and 0 bases from J, the junction kept 8 bases outside the gene matches. This CDR3 comprises 17 residues. This CDR3 is CASSSWTGSYSNQPQHF. In DNA form, the CDR3 reads TGTGCCAGCAGTTCGTGGACAGGGTCTTATAGCAATCAGCCCCAGCATTTT.

This chain links TRBV27 with TRBJ2-3; a weak D match, TRBD2 (5 bases). The V end was cut by 5 bases, the J end by 1 base, with 13 bases between. The CDR3 contains 15 residues. CDR1 is MNHEY, CDR2 SMNVEV, per germline (reference sequence). The CDR3 DNA follows: TGTGCCAGCAGTCCAGTCGCGGGTCGCACAGATACGCAGTATTTT. This codes for CASSPVAGRTDTQYF.

The chain joins TRBV6-5 to TRBJ1-2; the match to TRBD1 covers 8 bases. The CDR3 length is 14 residues. Trimming at V came to 5 bases and at J to 5 bases, leaving 7 bases not matched to a gene. Germline assignment: CDR1 MNHEY and CDR2 SVGAGI. CDR3 sequence reads: CASSGDRRLYGYTF. The CDR3 coding sequence is TGTGCCAGCAGTGGGGACAGGAGATTATATGGCTACACCTTC.

This clone was detected a few times. The chain carries TRBV28 and TRBJ2-7; D gene uncertain. Germline loops: CDR1 MDHEN, CDR2 SYDVKM. CDR3 size: 13 residues. V was pared by 3 bases and J by 3 bases, with 9 bases between. The CDR3: CASSLPSNYEQYF. The CDR3 DNA sequence: TGTGCCAGCAGTTTGCCGAGTAACTACGAGCAGTACTTC.

The CDR3 loop is CASSLDRVGLNTEAFF. The DNA of the CDR3 is TGTGCCAGCAGCTTAGATCGAGTGGGGCTGAACACTGAAGCTTTCTTT. The chain couples TRBV11-2 to TRBJ1-1; D perhaps matches TRBD1 (5 bases). CDR3 length: 16 residues. CDR1 and CDR2 from the germline V gene are SGHAT and FQNNGV. Between the trimmed V and J ends, which lost 0 bases and 0 bases, there was a span of 11 bases.

The chain couples TRBV5-6 to TRBJ2-7; possible D gene TRBD2, 5 bases. The CDR3 has 17 residues. Germline V gene data show CDR1 as SGHDT and CDR2 as YYEEEE. Trimming left V 2 bases short and J 3 bases short, with 21 bases between. CDR3 loop: CASSLEVAPFGDYEQYF. CDR3 nucleotides: TGTGCCAGCAGCTTAGAGGTAGCACCCTTCGGGGACTACGAGCAGTACTTC.

This clone was detected a few times. The chain has TRBV7-9 and TRBJ2-7; 15 bases map to TRBD2. Germline V gene sequence: CDR1 SEHNR, CDR2 FQNEAQ (reference sequence). The junction had 1 base not matched to a gene; V was cut back by 5 bases and J by 2 bases. The CDR3 consists of 15 residues. CDR3 protein: CASSRTSGRAYEQYF. The CDR3 DNA reads TGTGCCAGCAGCCGGACTAGCGGGAGGGCCTACGAGCAGTACTTC.

The chain uses TRBV28 and TRBJ2-7, with 10 bases matching TRBD1. Germline CDR1 MDHEN, CDR2 SYDVKM. The CDR3 contains 16 residues. Germline trimming cut 3 bases from V and 5 bases from J; bases unmatched to any gene: 10. CDR3: CASSLFIGTGEHEQYF. The CDR3 nucleotides read TGTGCCAGCAGTTTGTTTATTGGGACAGGGGAACACGAGCAGTACTTC.

The V gene is TRBV19, the J gene TRBJ1-4; the match to TRBD1 covers 8 bases. The CDR3 contains 14 residues. With 5 bases clipped from V and 8 bases from J, the junction kept 7 bases outside the gene matches. CDR1 and CDR2 from the germline V gene are LNHDA and SQIVND (reference sequence). This CDR3 reads CASSPRGLGEKLFF. The DNA for the CDR3 is TGTGCCAGTAGTCCCAGGGGGCTCGGGGAAAAACTGTTTTTT.

This sequence joins TRBV7-8 and TRBJ2-2; 9 bases fit TRBD1. The germline CDR1 and CDR2 sequences are SGHVS and FQNEAQ. The CDR3 is 17 residues long. J was trimmed by 6 bases and V by 0 bases; bases with no gene match: 8. CDR3 sequence reads: CASSLAMTGGIAGELFF. In DNA, the CDR3 is TGTGCCAGCAGCTTAGCCATGACAGGGGGTATTGCCGGGGAGCTGTTTTTT.

The J gene is TRBJ2-1, the V gene TRBV30; 9 positions match TRBD1. J was trimmed by 7 bases and V by 1 base; bases with no gene match: 5. The CDR3 loop spans 14 amino acids. Germline lookup yields CDR1 GTSNPN and CDR2 SVGIG (reference sequence). The CDR3 coding sequence is TGTGCCTGGAGTGCGGGACAGGGTTATAATGAGCAGTTCTTC. Amino acid sequence: CAWSAGQGYNEQFF.

The rearrangement uses TRBV5-1 and TRBJ2-1, with a possible D match to TRBD2 (5 bases). The V gene's germline CDR1 is SGHRS and CDR2 YFSETQ. V lost 0 bases, J lost 5 bases, and 15 bases lay in between. The CDR3 is made up of 16 amino acids. CDR3 residues: CASSLGYRGMDNEQFF. The DNA of the CDR3 is TGCGCCAGCAGCTTGGGGTACCGGGGAATGGACAATGAGCAGTTCTTC.

The chain couples TRBV27 to TRBJ2-7, with TRBD2 matching over 12 bases. The V and J ends lost 3 bases and 1 base, in that order; junction bases with no gene match: 4. The CDR3 has 16 amino acids. CDR1 and CDR2 from the germline V gene are MNHEY and SMNVEV (reference sequence). Here the CDR3 reads CASSFQGLAGSYEQYF. The CDR3 coding sequence is TGTGCCAGCAGTTTTCAGGGACTAGCGGGTTCCTACGAGCAGTACTTC.

The genes are TRBV7-2 and TRBJ2-5; 7 bases agree with TRBD2. The CDR3 extends over 14 amino acids. CDR1 and CDR2 (germline): SGHTA, FQGNSA. J lost 4 bases, V lost 1 base, and 3 bases had no gene match. CDR3 loop: CASSLETSRETQYF. DNA of the CDR3: TGTGCCAGCAGCTTAGAGACTAGCCGAGAGACCCAGTACTTC.

The chain carries TRBV6-5 and TRBJ1-1, with 8 positions matching TRBD1. Germline CDR1 is MNHEY and CDR2 is SVGAGI. V trimming: 6 bases; J trimming: 4 bases; junction bases outside the gene matches: 7. CDR3 size: 14 residues. The CDR3 loop is CASRGQERGTEAFF. The CDR3 bases are TGTGCCAGCAGGGGACAGGAGCGGGGCACTGAAGCTTTCTTT.

The V call is TRBV7-3, the J call TRBJ2-1, with 13 bases aligning to TRBD2. Looked up from germline, CDR1 is SGHTA and CDR2 is FQGTGA. V dropped 4 bases and J dropped 1; count of bases not matched to a gene: 10. The CDR3 sequence is 19 residues long. The CDR3 sequence: CASSSPTSGRRGSYNEQFF. The CDR3 DNA reads as TGTGCCAGCAGCTCCCCGACTAGCGGGAGGAGAGGGTCCTACAATGAGCAGTTCTTC.

The V call is TRBV6-1, the J call TRBJ1-5; TRBD1 is a possible D gene (6 bases). This CDR3 region has 15 residues. V was trimmed by 7 bases and J by 7 bases, leaving 20 bases between them. Germline lookup yields CDR1 MNHNS and CDR2 SASEGT. CDR3 in DNA: TGTGCCAGCACCGAGGGGGGGGTCCTGGCCCAGCCCCAGCATTTT. Its translation is CASTEGGVLAQPQHF.

This clone turned up a few times. The rearrangement links TRBV4-2 to TRBJ2-5, with TRBD2 identical over 12 bases. The CDR3 runs 15 residues. V gave up 0 bases and J gave up 11 bases; unmatched junction bases: 7. From germline, CDR1 is LGHNA and CDR2 YNFKEQ. The CDR3 sequence: CASSQDPSGRGVQYF. CDR3 sequence (DNA): TGTGCCAGCAGCCAAGATCCTAGCGGGAGGGGTGTGCAGTACTTC.

The V gene is TRBV2, the J gene TRBJ2-1; no clear D gene. The V gene's germline CDR1 is SNHLY and CDR2 FYNNEI. The ends were cut back, 4 bases at V and 5 bases at J, with 9 bases in the middle. This CDR3 has 13 amino acids. CDR3 DNA: TGTGCCAGCAGTGGCTGGAGAGACAATGAGCAGTTCTTC. Translation gives CASSGWRDNEQFF. Based on the CDR3 plus reference TRBV2 and TRBJ2-1, the full variable domain is EPEVTQTPSHQVTQMGQEVILRCVPISNHLYFYWYRQILGQKVEFLVSFYNNEISEKSEIFDDQFSVERPDGSNFTLKIRSTKLEDSAMYFCASSGWRDNEQFFGPGTRLTVL.

The chain links TRBV28 to TRBJ1-5; 9 positions agree with TRBD1. This CDR3 is built from 17 residues. Per germline, CDR1 MDHEN and CDR2 SYDVKM. J was trimmed by 2 bases and V by 1 base; bases with no gene match: 6. CDR3 sequence reads: CASSLLTGGEGNQPQHF. DNA of the CDR3: TGTGCCAGCAGTTTATTGACAGGGGGTGAGGGCAATCAGCCCCAGCATTTT. Using reference TRBV28 and TRBJ1-5 for the parts outside the CDR3, the full variable domain is DVKVTQSSRYLVKRTGEKVFLECVQDMDHENMFWYRQDPGLGLRLIYFSYDVKMKEKGDIPEGYSVSREKKERFSLILESASTNQTSMYLCASSLLTGGEGNQPQHFGDGTRLSIL.

This clone was found once. Other DNA sequences in this sample translate to the same CDR3. The V and J genes are TRBV18 and TRBJ1-1; possible D gene TRBD1, 6 bases. Germline V gene lookup returns CDR1 KGHSH and CDR2 LQKENI. Trimming removed 6 bases at V and 1 base at J, with 12 bases between. There are 14 residues in the CDR3. CDR3 region: CASSPVGGNTEAFF. The CDR3 bases are TGTGCCAGCTCCCCGGTAGGGGGGAACACTGAAGCTTTCTTT.

The V call is TRBV6-4, the J call TRBJ2-3; 7 bases agree with TRBD1. With V trimmed by 9 bases and J by 0 bases, 15 bases remained unmatched. The germline CDR1 and CDR2 sequences are MRHNA and SNTAGT. There are 17 residues in the CDR3. The CDR3 DNA sequence: TGTGCCAGAATACCGGGACAGTTTCGTATTAGCACAGATACGCAGTATTTT. Its protein is CARIPGQFRISTDTQYF.

This clone came up once. The rearrangement uses TRBV5-1 and TRBJ2-7; maybe TRBD2 (7 bases). From germline, CDR1 is SGHRS and CDR2 YFSETQ. V was pared by 1 base and J by 7 bases, with 18 bases between. The CDR3 has 15 amino acids. The CDR3 is CASSLSSGGGVEQYF. CDR3 bases: TGCGCCAGCAGCTTGTCTAGCGGAGGGGGTGTGGAGCAGTACTTC. The complete variable domain, with remaining parts taken from reference TRBV5-1 and TRBJ2-7, reads KAGVTQTPRYLIKTRGQQVTLSCSPISGHRSVSWYQQTPGQGLQFLFEYFSETQRNKGNFPGRFSGRQFSNSRSEMNVSTLELGDSALYLCASSLSSGGGVEQYFGPGTRLTVT.

This sequence joins TRBV27 and TRBJ2-5; 12 bases are a match to TRBD2. The germline gives CDR1 MNHEY, CDR2 SMNVEV (reference sequence). The CDR3 runs 16 residues. J was trimmed by 5 bases and V by 5 bases; bases with no gene match: 9. Here the CDR3 reads CASSPLQTSGSETQYF. CDR3 coding DNA: TGTGCCAGCAGTCCCCTCCAGACTAGCGGGAGTGAGACCCAGTACTTC.